The TCR beta chain under discussion was sequenced for a study of blood T cell repertoires in COVID-19. Participants came from under 30 US areas, aged about 18 to 89 years. Per the study methods: From reference gene primer amplification, estimates of nucleated cell counts were derived. TCRdb's copy holds only in-frame clones and misses some; the assay was immunoSEQ multiplex PCR. V and J calls and clone size are those listed in that table; D and trimming were worked out from the DNA. Of some 300,000 clones listed, about nine tenths are singletons. The CDR3 sequence is 15 residues long. Germline loops: CDR1 SGHAT, CDR2 FQNNGV. V was pared by 4 bases and J by 4 bases, with 9 bases of the junction left unmatched.

This sequence was found in a young man who had recovered from COVID-19. The sample was PBMCs or T cells enriched from blood (not recorded which). The rearrangement joins TRBV11-2 to TRBJ2-5, with 7 bases lining up with TRBD2. The DNA for the CDR3 is TGTGCCAGCAGCTCTATTCGGGACTACCTAGAGACCCAGTACTTC. Residues: CASSSIRDYLETQYF.